A single sample is the source of the 17 T cell receptor beta chains below, sequenced in a study of CXCR3-negative and CXCR3-positive naive CD8 T cells. Study-level results: Comparison of naive cells showed more hydrophobic TRB CDR3s in CXCR3-positive than in CXCR3-negative naive cells.

In preparing the TRB cDNA libraries, 5' RACE with UMI labels was used. TCRdb reprocessed the 5' RACE reads and keeps a single row for each CDR3 protein, giving no DNA. This sample's table has 60,000 to 65,000 distinct CDR3 sequences. Their recognized antigens are unknown. Sequencing was performed on naive CXCR3+ CD8+ T cells from blood. Subset here: CD45RO-CCR7+CD27+CD95- naive CD8+ T cells expressing CXCR3 (TNR3+). The receptors derive from a human donor in good health. Some clones in this sample may be carry-over from other donors' samples.

The chain combines TRBV29-1 with TRBJ2-5; TCRdb reports TRBD1, a call that lacks DNA to check it against. The CDR3 contains 12 residues. Germline CDR1 is SQVTM and CDR2 is ANQGSEA. The CDR3 loop is CSAPGGQENQYF.

This chain uses TRBV5-5 with TRBJ1-1. The CDR3 runs to 12 residues. Germline CDR1 reads SGHKS; CDR2 reads YYEKEE (reference sequence). The CDR3 is CASSFGWTEAFF.

The chain has TRBV10-3 and TRBJ2-7; TCRdb selects TRBD1, and the lack of DNA leaves this call unchecked. Germline CDR1 is ENHRY and CDR2 is SYGVKD. The CDR3 runs to 13 residues. The CDR3 protein is CAITPQESYEQYF.

The chain's CDR3 is CSVRALGLAGGNTGELFF. The chain employs TRBV29-1 and TRBJ2-2; TCRdb names TRBD2, which stays unverified in the absence of DNA. The CDR3 is 18 residues long. CDR1 SQVTM and CDR2 ANQGSEA come from the germline V gene.

Frequency places this clonotype as medium-sized. V is TRBV29-1 and J is TRBJ2-7; TCRdb's D call, TRBD1, is unchecked because there is no DNA. Germline V gene lookup returns CDR1 SQVTM and CDR2 ANQGSEA. This CDR3 is 15 amino acids long. CDR3 residues: CSADRVRSGSYEQYF.

This rearrangement joins TRBV6-5 to TRBJ2-1; TCRdb's assignment of TRBD1 cannot be checked, as there is no DNA. The CDR3 runs 13 residues. The germline CDR1 and CDR2 sequences are MNHEY and SVGAGI. The CDR3: CASTPGPHNEQFF.

The chain uses TRBV20-1 and TRBJ2-5; TCRdb designates TRBD2, a call that cannot be tested without DNA. CDR1 is DFQATT, CDR2 SNEGSKA, per germline (reference sequence). The CDR3 totals 14 residues. This CDR3 is CSARGTSPQETQYF.

This chain joins TRBV28 and TRBJ2-7; TCRdb's D call, TRBD1, is unchecked because there is no DNA. There are 14 residues in the CDR3. Germline CDR1 reads MDHEN; CDR2 reads SYDVKM. This CDR3 reads CASSWALAPGEQYF.

The CDR3 loop reads CASTDISGGAGEQYF. The J gene is TRBJ2-7, the V gene TRBV5-1; as DNA is missing, the TRBD1 call by TCRdb cannot be tested. Looked up from germline, CDR1 is SGHRS and CDR2 is YFSETQ. CDR3 length equals 15 residues.

The V call is TRBV12-3 or TRBV12-4, the J call TRBJ1-1. The CDR3 runs to 13 residues. The CDR3 loop is CASPRALSTEAFF.

This chain links TRBV20-1 with TRBJ2-7. This CDR3 has 13 amino acids. Germline V gene sequence: CDR1 DFQATT, CDR2 SNEGSKA (reference sequence). CDR3 sequence: CSARGESSYEQYF.

The chain links TRBV10-1 to TRBJ2-1. Germline loops: CDR1 WNHNN, CDR2 SYGVQD (reference sequence). The CDR3 has 14 residues. Here the CDR3 reads CASSESLTYNEQFF.

This chain connects TRBV29-1 to TRBJ2-3; TCRdb outputs TRBD1, but without DNA this stays unchecked. The CDR3 consists of 14 residues. The germline V gene has CDR1 SQVTM and CDR2 ANQGSEA. This CDR3 is CSPSGGATPDTQYF.

The CDR3 loop is CAIPGRGNQPQHF. This sequence joins TRBV10-3 and TRBJ1-5. CDR1 is ENHRY, CDR2 SYGVKD, per germline. The CDR3 is 13 amino acids.

The chain carries TRBV19 and TRBJ1-1; the TCRdb D gene call, TRBD1, has no DNA to confirm it. The CDR3 is 14 amino acids. Germline V gene sequence: CDR1 LNHDA, CDR2 SQIVND (reference sequence). The CDR3 spells CASSIRGGNTEAFF.

The chain joins TRBV29-1 to TRBJ2-7; TCRdb's D gene call, TRBD1, goes unchecked for lack of DNA. The CDR3 length is 12 residues. Looked up from germline, CDR1 is SQVTM and CDR2 is ANQGSEA. CDR3 loop: CSVEKGAGEQYF.

The CDR3 reads CSVDGGWGSDTQYF. The V call is TRBV29-1, the J call TRBJ2-3; TCRdb selects TRBD2, and the lack of DNA leaves this call unchecked. The CDR3 length is 14 residues. CDR1 and CDR2 from the germline V gene are SQVTM and ANQGSEA.